The source of this TCR beta chain is a study of beta chain features in type 1 diabetes. Overall study findings and caveats: In comparison with healthy donors, patients had naive, central memory and Treg TCRB repertoires that appeared more similar. A cDNA-based sequencing approach could over-represent cells with high TCR expression. TCRB rearrangement may or may not be influenced by HLA type; here this remained unresolved.

About this clone itself: Its antigen remains unknown.

The CDR3 runs 11 residues. The V end lost 2 bases, the J end lost 7 bases, and 8 bases lay between the germline ends. In germline, CDR1 is DFQATT, CDR2 SNEGSKA (reference sequence). Sequencing targeted expressed TCRB transcripts, as all isolated RNA had been reverse transcribed. The table came from immunoSEQ multiplex PCR; TCRdb's copy has only in-frame clones and leaves some out. The repertoire consists of hundreds of thousands of clones, with about an eighth occurring once and the leading ten covering 0.046%. V and J are TRBV20-1 and TRBJ2-5; D gene uncertain. Sequenced: naive CD4+ T cells from blood. The source is a woman aged 18-29 years in good health. The CDR3 loop reads CSARPKGTQYF. The CDR3 DNA sequence: TGCAGTGCTAGACCCAAGGGGACCCAGTACTTC.